This TCR beta chain appears in the sequencing data of a study of human T cells and chemical hapten exposure. TCRdb processed the RACE reads anew with MiXCR; each CDR3 protein has one entry. The profile covers about 82,000 distinct CDR3 sequences, with 10% to 11% appearing a single time and around 3.6% taken by the ten largest. Study-wide findings and caveats: TCRs at high frequency, those above 1 in 1000, did not change with DPC sensitization. Since the donors had alopecia, their immune response may not be the same as that of healthy people.

Time point given: patch test 3, about 24 weeks after DPC sensitization. Treatment here: therapeutic diphenylcyclopropenone sensitization with weekly scalp DPC. This clonotype was seen many times. As yet, its antigen is unknown. CDR1 SGHAT and CDR2 FQNNGV come from the germline V gene. Trimming pared 5 bases from V and 0 bases from J, leaving 11 bases between. The length of the CDR3 is 16 residues. The sequencing used whole blood, collected in connection with sensitization to the hapten diphenylcyclopropenone (DPC). The chain employs TRBV11-2 and TRBJ1-6; TRBD1 is a possible D gene (5 bases). The sequence was obtained from a woman between 50 and 59 years old with alopecia areata. Some clones in this sample may be carry-over from other donors' samples. CDR3 sequence reads: CASSRQRSSYNSPLHF. CDR3 DNA: TGTGCCAGCAGCCGACAGAGGAGCTCCTATAATTCACCCCTCCACTTT.